What follows describes a single T cell receptor beta chain. This record comes from a study of blood T cell repertoires in COVID-19. TCRdb keeps only in-frame clones here, not all; method: immunoSEQ multiplex PCR. The table shows 70,000 or so clones, with 60% to 85% occurring only once. The germline V gene has CDR1 SQVTM and CDR2 ANQGSEA. The CDR3 runs 15 residues. Trimming removed 4 bases from V and 2 bases from J; junction bases left unmatched: 9. The sample consisted of peripheral blood. The rearrangement uses TRBV29-1 and TRBJ1-2, with 8 bases that match TRBD1. The sequence was obtained from a man in his sixties with acute or convalescent COVID-19. CDR3 residues: CSVGGQGGSNYGYTF. The CDR3 DNA follows: TGCAGCGTTGGAGGACAGGGAGGCTCCAACTATGGCTACACCTTC.